This is a list of T cell receptor beta chains from one sample in a study of OX40 agonist ivuxolimab in advanced cancers. Clones were sequenced by immunoSEQ multiplex PCR, and TCRdb holds only the in-frame ones, with some missing. The sample has about 120,000 clones, roughly nine tenths seen once; the top ten hold around 0.55%. The sequenced sample was CD4+ or CD8+ T cells sorted from blood, obtained in a trial of the OX40 agonist ivuxolimab. These TCRs come from an adult with an advanced solid tumor such as melanoma, head and neck, liver or kidney cancer. Both conserved end residues are part of each CDR3.

cdr3_aa	j_call	v_call	cdr3_length
CASSLLTGANYGYTF	TRBJ1-2	TRBV14	15
CASSLGDSPHEQYF	TRBJ2-7	TRBV28	14
CASSYLRGNTEAFF	TRBJ1-1	TRBV6-5	14
CASSGNAGGAGDTQYF	TRBJ2-3	TRBV7-9	16
CASTPGGASTGELFF	TRBJ2-2	TRBV5-1	15
CASSFTGVQETQYF	TRBJ2-5	TRBV7-2	14
CASSSQDRDTYEQYF	TRBJ2-7	TRBV21-1	15
CASSFQLGSGNTIYF	TRBJ1-3	TRBV7-2	15
CAWSPGGSLSYEQYF	NA	TRBV30	15
CASSASQGGASNEKLFF	TRBJ1-4	TRBV4-3	17
CASSEGIRPQHF	TRBJ1-5	TRBV28	12
CASSSYDGSYGYTF	TRBJ1-2	TRBV7-2	14
CASSDGMESYEQYF	TRBJ2-7	TRBV2	14
CATGAYGNTIYF	TRBJ1-3	TRBV18	12
CASSLGPTQETQYF	TRBJ2-5	TRBV5-1	14
CATSSGLETQYF	TRBJ2-5	TRBV15	12
CASSEIYGGTASYEQYF	TRBJ2-7	TRBV6-1	17
CASSLDRGISPLHF	TRBJ1-6	TRBV11-2	14
CASSLELAGGTDTQYF	TRBJ2-3	TRBV7-8	16
CASSGREDIEKLFF	TRBJ1-4	TRBV18	14
CASSLGRGGEQYF	TRBJ2-7	TRBV7-2	13
CASRPTGGKETQYF	TRBJ2-5	TRBV28	14
CASSLNLGSSYEQYF	TRBJ2-7	TRBV7-9	15
CASSEWGYNSPLHF	TRBJ1-6	TRBV6-5	14
CASSFIGDSPSPLHF	TRBJ1-6	TRBV7-2	15
CAWGRLAGNYNEQFF	TRBJ2-1	TRBV30	15
CASSVRTSGANVLTF	TRBJ2-6	TRBV5-6	15
CASRILGQGGYEQYF	TRBJ2-7	TRBV6-5	15
CASSARGTGELFF	TRBJ2-2	TRBV4-1	13
CASSPSGTNTGELFF	TRBJ2-2	TRBV5-4	15
CASRFPTGTGDSYEQYF	TRBJ2-7	TRBV28	17
CASSWGQQNTEAFF	TRBJ1-1	TRBV5-4	14
CASSDQQPGHGYTF	TRBJ1-2	TRBV14	14
CASRGRGSSPLHF	TRBJ1-6	TRBV6-1	13
CASSLGAAYGADTQYF	TRBJ2-3	TRBV5-1	16
CAWSAAYEQYF	TRBJ2-7	TRBV30	11
CASSLLSGGVPNEQFF	TRBJ2-1	TRBV7-2	16
CASSLGGTFGDTQYF	TRBJ2-3	TRBV7-9	15
CAISARGLTTEAFF	TRBJ1-1	TRBV28	14
CASRTGPTGEQYF	TRBJ2-7	TRBV2	13
CASTLAPRDNYGYTF	TRBJ1-2	TRBV5-1	15
CASSPPNRVTREKLFF	TRBJ1-4	TRBV7-2	16
CASSPTGQETQYF	TRBJ2-5	TRBV18	13
CAWSALTSSSYNSPLHF	TRBJ1-6	TRBV30	17
CASHHSGTGHYGYTF	TRBJ1-2	TRBV28	15
CASSQEGSGGTGELFF	TRBJ2-2	TRBV4-2	16
CASSGLGHFQEAQYF	TRBJ2-5	TRBV5-4	15
CASSPGSSYNSPLHF	TRBJ1-6	TRBV11-2	15
CASSALAGGRTYNEQFF	TRBJ2-1	TRBV9	17
CASSYSPPLTEAFF	TRBJ1-1	TRBV6-5	14
CASSQPGQGDEQYF	TRBJ2-7	TRBV14	14
CASSLAAGRVGNTIYF	TRBJ1-3	TRBV7-2	16
CATSRARTGGTYEQYF	TRBJ2-7	TRBV15	16
CASSIAGQGNYEQYF	TRBJ2-7	TRBV19	15
CASSFGRGTGWNAGELFF	TRBJ2-2	TRBV13	18
CASSDGTGSSYEQYF	TRBJ2-7	TRBV6-1	15
CASSRDRLNTEAFF	TRBJ1-1	TRBV19	14
CASSVAGTAYQPQHF	TRBJ1-5	TRBV9	15
CASSRHTSSGANVLTF	TRBJ2-6	TRBV28	16
CAISEGGKVSYEQYF	TRBJ2-7	TRBV10-3	15